This entry is about one T cell receptor (beta chain). Profiling relied on immunoSEQ multiplex PCR, and the TCRdb table lists in-frame clones only, not all of them. The sample holds some 31,000 clones; over 90% are singletons and the top ten take 4.9%. These data originate in a study of T cells in tuberculosis. V dropped 8 bases and J dropped 8 bases, with 15 bases sitting between them. The CDR3 totals 13 residues. Germline-derived CDR1 and CDR2 are SEHNR and FQNEAQ (reference sequence). The chain uses TRBV7-9 and TRBJ1-4; D possibly corresponds to TRBD1 (6 bases). This receptor was obtained from a donor between 10 and 35 years old with latent tuberculosis or without tuberculosis infection. Specimen: PBMCs. CDR3: CASARGLEEKLFF. The CDR3 nucleotides are TGTGCCAGCGCAAGGGGGTTGGAGGAAAAACTGTTTTTT.